The 11 T cell receptor beta chains given below trace back to one sample, sequenced in a study of T cell responses to AZD1222 COVID-19 vaccine. The repertoire was sequenced with immunoSEQ multiplex PCR; TCRdb's copy has only in-frame clones and lacks some. This table has roughly 120,000 clones, approximately 85% appearing once. This sample comprised peripheral blood, obtained on day 0 of AZD1222 vaccination. The receptor source for this set is an adult in good health.

V usage is TRBV5-6 and J usage is TRBJ1-4, with TRBD1 matching 7 bases. The CDR3 has 14 amino acids. CDR1 SGHDT and CDR2 YYEEEE come from the germline V gene. Losses at the gene ends were 0 bases for V and 5 bases for J; bases not matched to a gene: 1. For the CDR3, the DNA is TGTGCCAGCAGCTTGGGACAGGGCAATGAAAAACTGTTTTTT. It is translated as CASSLGQGNEKLFF.

The CDR3 nucleotides read TGTGCCAGCAGCTTGCAGGGGTACAATGGTGAGCAGTTCTTC. Encoded protein: CASSLQGYNGEQFF. V and J are TRBV5-4 and TRBJ2-1, with a tentative D call TRBD1 (6 bases). This CDR3 spans 14 amino acids. Germline lookup yields CDR1 SGHNT and CDR2 YYREEE (reference sequence). Trimming left V 1 base short and J 9 bases short, with 14 bases between.

Only one count was recorded for this clone. In DNA, the CDR3 is TGCAGTGCTAGTTTAACGGGGTTCAACTATGGCTACACCTTC. Amino acids: CSASLTGFNYGYTF. This sequence joins TRBV20-1 and TRBJ1-2; no reliable D call. From germline, CDR1 is DFQATT and CDR2 SNEGSKA (reference sequence). The CDR3 consists of 14 residues. V lost 3 bases and J 2 bases, leaving 13 bases between the germline ends.

The V and J genes are TRBV7-8 and TRBJ2-7; TRBD1 matches 10 bases. The junction had 4 bases not matched to a gene; V was cut back by 4 bases and J by 1 base. There are 15 residues in the CDR3. Germline-derived CDR1 and CDR2 are SGHVS and FQNEAQ. The CDR3 sequence is CASSWGTGVSYEQYF. In DNA form, the CDR3 reads TGTGCCAGCAGCTGGGGGACAGGGGTGTCCTACGAGCAGTACTTC. Full variable domain (rest looked up from reference TRBV7-8 and TRBJ2-7): GAGVSQSPRYKVAKRGQDVALRCDPISGHVSLFWYQQALGQGPEFLTYFQNEAQLDKSGLPSDRFFAERPEGSVSTLKIQRTQQEDSAVYLCASSWGTGVSYEQYFGPGTRLTVT.

The chain combines TRBV5-4 with TRBJ1-1; unclear D gene. The V end lost 1 base, the J end lost 4 bases, and 11 bases lay between the germline ends. The CDR3 consists of 14 residues. Per germline, CDR1 SGHNT and CDR2 YYREEE (reference sequence). The CDR3 reads CASSLTGPSTEAFF. Here the CDR3 DNA reads TGTGCCAGCAGCTTGACGGGTCCGAGCACTGAAGCTTTCTTT. Based on the CDR3 plus reference TRBV5-4 and TRBJ1-1, the full variable domain is ETGVTQSPTHLIKTRGQQVTLRCSSQSGHNTVSWYQQALGQGPQFIFQYYREEENGRGNFPPRFSGLQFPNYSSELNVNALELDDSALYLCASSLTGPSTEAFFGQGTRLTVV.

The V call is TRBV3-1 (or the pseudogene TRBV3-2), the J call TRBJ1-1; D might be TRBD1 (6 bases). Germline V gives CDR1 LGHDT, CDR2 YNNKEL (reference sequence). V lost 1 base to trimming and J lost 10 bases, with 13 bases between them. The CDR3 is 13 amino acids. The CDR3 bases are TGTGCCAGCAGCCAAGCCCCCACAGGGACAGCTTTCTTT. This codes for CASSQAPTGTAFF.

DNA of the CDR3: TGCGCCAGCAGCTTGGACCAGGGTCGGTATGGCTACACCTTC. It yields the protein CASSLDQGRYGYTF. The chain combines TRBV5-1 with TRBJ1-2, with D perhaps matching TRBD1 (5 bases). Germline loops: CDR1 SGHRS, CDR2 YFSETQ. CDR3 length: 14 amino acids. Deletions cut 0 bases from V and 5 bases from J, with 11 bases between.

This chain links TRBV27 with TRBJ1-4; D gene uncertain. The V end lost 3 bases, the J end lost 9 bases, and 14 bases lay between the germline ends. The CDR3 loop spans 14 amino acids. CDR1 and CDR2 (germline): MNHEY, SMNVEV (reference sequence). The CDR3 protein is CASSFSRPVKKLFF. The CDR3 DNA follows: TGTGCCAGCAGTTTTTCTCGCCCTGTTAAAAAACTGTTTTTT.

The rearrangement uses TRBV27 and TRBJ2-5; TRBD2 aligns across 16 bases. J was trimmed by 3 bases and V by 5 bases; bases with no gene match: 3. This CDR3 has 16 residues. CDR1 is MNHEY, CDR2 SMNVEV, per germline (reference sequence). For the CDR3, the DNA is TGTGCCAGCAGTCCCGGGACTAGCGGGGGGGAAGAGACCCAGTACTTC. It is translated as CASSPGTSGGEETQYF.

The chain recombines TRBV9 with TRBJ1-2, with D unclear. Germline values: CDR1 SGDLS, CDR2 YYNGEE. The CDR3 is 16 amino acids. The V gene lost 0 bases and the J gene lost 8 bases, with 20 bases spanning the gap. CDR3 nucleotide sequence: TGTGCCAGCAGCGTAGGGGCAGGCGCGGCCTTGGGGGGCTACACCTTC. Translating gives CASSVGAGAALGGYTF.

The chain uses TRBV5-4 and TRBJ2-2; D is perhaps TRBD1 (5 bases). Germline V gene lookup returns CDR1 SGHNT and CDR2 YYREEE (reference sequence). Trimming took 0 bases from V and 2 from J, leaving 8 bases between them. The CDR3 extends over 15 amino acids. The CDR3 protein is CASSLGRANTGELFF. Here the CDR3 DNA reads TGTGCCAGCAGCTTGGGCAGGGCCAACACCGGGGAGCTGTTTTTT.